This is a list of T cell receptor beta chains from one sample in a study of siplizumab effects on memory and regulatory T cells. Using immunoSEQ multiplex PCR, the repertoire was profiled, and TCRdb retains in-frame clones only, with some absent. The sample includes about 91,000 clones, around 95% of them seen just once. Source material: naive CD4+ T cells sorted from blood. The origin of the receptors is a human donor in good health. CDR3s include the opening cysteine and the closing phenylalanine or tryptophan.

11	TRBV20-1	CSASNDNEQFF
12	TRBV7-9	CASSLVGFEAFF
14	TRBV2	CASQGEATPQPQHF
16	TRBV2	CASSEEGGPNTGELFF
16	TRBV10-3	CAISGPSNSSSYEQYF
15	TRBV7-6	CASSLGLAGGIEQYF
10	TRBV6-1	CASSEAGQFF
14	TRBV5-4	CASSSGLAGYEQYF
13	TRBV11-2	CASSLSDGETQYF
13	TRBV5-1	CASSADRGETQYF
13	TRBV18	CASCKNSNQPQHF